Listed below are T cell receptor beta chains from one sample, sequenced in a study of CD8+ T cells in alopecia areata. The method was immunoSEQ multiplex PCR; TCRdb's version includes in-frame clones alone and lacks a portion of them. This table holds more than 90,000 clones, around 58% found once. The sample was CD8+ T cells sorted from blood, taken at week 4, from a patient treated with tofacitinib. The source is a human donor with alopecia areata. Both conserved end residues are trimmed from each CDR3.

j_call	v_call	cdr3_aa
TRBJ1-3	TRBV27	ASRLTGSGNTIY
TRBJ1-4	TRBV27	ASSKPPGEKLF
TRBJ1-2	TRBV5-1	ASSPQELPYGYT
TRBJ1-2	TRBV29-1	SVESGDTSFGGYT
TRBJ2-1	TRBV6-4	ASSLTSGPYNEQF
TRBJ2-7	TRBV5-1	ASSLGGFSYEQY
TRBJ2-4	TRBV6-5	ASTPGPGENIQY
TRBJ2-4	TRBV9	ASSVGRGDPKNIQY
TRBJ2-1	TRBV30	AWSGTSGGLSSYNEQF
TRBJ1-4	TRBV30	AWSVGLGAEKLF
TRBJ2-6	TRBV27	ASRSGANVLT
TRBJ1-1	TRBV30	AWSVWTNTEAF
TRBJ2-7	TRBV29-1	SVVVAYEQY
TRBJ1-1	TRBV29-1	SVVGGNAEAF
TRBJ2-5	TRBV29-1	SAQETQY
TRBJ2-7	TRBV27	ASSSSDPGEQY
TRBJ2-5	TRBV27	ASSLVSGTQETQY
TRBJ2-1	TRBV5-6	ASSSTLAGGPYNEQF
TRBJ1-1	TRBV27	ASSSVMNTEAF
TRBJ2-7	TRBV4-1	ASSRGTGAYEQY
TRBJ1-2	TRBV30	AWSVEDPIYGYT
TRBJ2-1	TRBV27	ASSFPAGATYNEQF
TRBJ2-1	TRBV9	ASSATDYNEQF
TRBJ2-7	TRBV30	AWSRDSSPYEQY
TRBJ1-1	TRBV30	AGDSFGTEAF
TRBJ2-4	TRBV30	AWSVGTNIQY
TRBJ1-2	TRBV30	AWTGGLRNYGYT
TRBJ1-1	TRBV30	AWSDLYNRANTEAF
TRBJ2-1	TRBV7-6	ASSQDANSYNEQF
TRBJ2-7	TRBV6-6	ASSLTQTYEQY
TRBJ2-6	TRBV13	ASSSIPGANVLT
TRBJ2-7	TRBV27	ATLDRNSYEQY
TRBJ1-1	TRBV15	ATSREGEHTEAF
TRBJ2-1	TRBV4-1	ASSPLGGVIHEQF
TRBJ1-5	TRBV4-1	ASSQEGTGRNQPQH
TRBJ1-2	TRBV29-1	SVYKDRYT
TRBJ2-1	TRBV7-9	ASSLSPSSYNEQF
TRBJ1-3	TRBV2	ASRAFSGNTIY
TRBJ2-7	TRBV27	ASSLSGGANYEQY
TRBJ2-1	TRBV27	ASSLTLSSYNEQF
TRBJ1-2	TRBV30	AWSPEAAYGYT
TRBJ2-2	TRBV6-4	ASSPGTSGVTGELF
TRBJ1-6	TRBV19	ASSIEGSSSPLH
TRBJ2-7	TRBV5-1	ASSRAENYEQY
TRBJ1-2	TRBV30	ACPRDCGYT
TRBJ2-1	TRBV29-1	SVEGGDVSYNEQF
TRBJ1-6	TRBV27	ASSLGLQNNSPLH
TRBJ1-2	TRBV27	ASSLTGLHDGYT
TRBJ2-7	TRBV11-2	ASSLDLPVHEQY
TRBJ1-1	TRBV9	ASSKGQGEEGF
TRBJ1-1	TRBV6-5	ASSGNTEAF
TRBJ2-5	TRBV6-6	ASRSPAGGTKETQY
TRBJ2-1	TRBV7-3	ASSEGSYNEQF
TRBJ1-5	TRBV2	ASKGIDSNQPQH
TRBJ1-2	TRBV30	AWSAQGAGGYT
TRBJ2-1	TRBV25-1	ASSELGSLNEQF